This T cell receptor beta chain was captured by sequencing in a study of cytomegalovirus exposure and HLA in healthy donors. About the research overall: One earlier analysis, a look at 180 million or so T cells, found roughly 110 million unique TCR beta sequences. Early released data had around 88 million unique TCRs, all coming from HLA-typed donors. Whole-study findings and limits: What was likely a sequencing artifact was a cluster of highly shared sequence variants.

The CDR3 is 16 amino acids. Germline assignment: CDR1 SGHAT and CDR2 FQDESV (reference sequence). V lost 5 bases to trimming and J lost 1 base; unmatched junction nucleotides: 8. 60 Vbeta and 13 Jbeta primers were used in PCR. Authors' data handling: Among the unique TCR beta chains that a later analysis counted, some 73 million in all, 10 million to 14 million were shared. This table comes from immunoSEQ multiplex PCR, and its TCRdb copy is limited to in-frame clones, with some not included. That table is the source of V, J and clone size, and D and trimming were worked out from the DNA. The table includes 90,000 to 150,000 clones, around three quarters detected once. As regards this clone: Its target is not known.

V gene TRBV11-1 combines with J gene TRBJ2-5, with 9 positions matching TRBD2. The TCR was taken from a woman aged 25 to 39 in good health and CMV-seropositive. Input material: PBMCs. CDR3 loop: CASSPRLADRQETQYF. CDR3 nucleotide sequence: TGTGCCAGCAGCCCCAGACTAGCGGACCGCCAAGAGACCCAGTACTTC.